The 24 T cell receptor beta chains given below trace back to one sample, sequenced in a study of Ad26.COV2.S vaccination and SARS-CoV-2 variants. Only in-frame clones appear in the TCRdb table, and some are missing; sequencing was by immunoSEQ multiplex PCR. The sample records some 250,000 clones, over 75% being singletons. Treatment of the sample: over 15 received Ad26.COV2.S at low or high dose, single or two shots; several received placebo; per-sample allocation not given. The samples date from day 63 after the first vaccine or placebo injection. The input for sequencing was peripheral blood, taken in a trial of Ad26.COV2.S vaccine versus placebo. The receptors come from a person between 18 and 60 years old who received the Ad26.COV2.S COVID-19 vaccine or a placebo.

V usage is TRBV7-9 and J usage is TRBJ2-3, with D tentatively TRBD1 or TRBD2 (5 bases each). The germline CDR1 and CDR2 sequences are SEHNR and FQNEAQ (reference sequence). V was pared by 3 bases and J by 8 bases, with 9 bases between. The CDR3 extends over 12 amino acids. This CDR3 is CASSLGVGTQYF. The DNA for the CDR3 is TGTGCCAGCAGCTTGGGGGTGGGTACGCAGTATTTT.

The chain carries TRBV7-2 and TRBJ2-1; tentative D call: TRBD2 (6 bases). CDR3 size: 15 residues. With 5 bases removed from V and 0 bases from J, the gap between germline ends came to 11 bases. Germline loops: CDR1 SGHTA, CDR2 FQGNSA. The CDR3 DNA reads as TGTGCCAGCAGCCCTAGCGCTTTCTCCTACAATGAGCAGTTCTTC. This sequence encodes CASSPSAFSYNEQFF.

The rearrangement uses TRBV7-2 and TRBJ2-2; no firm D call. The germline gives CDR1 SGHTA, CDR2 FQGNSA. V lost 3 bases to trimming and J lost 5 bases, with 1 base between them. The CDR3 covers 11 residues. The CDR3 sequence: CASSLTGELFF. As DNA, the CDR3 is TGTGCCAGCAGCTTGACCGGGGAGCTGTTTTTT. Full variable domain (remainder filled in from reference TRBV7-2 and TRBJ2-2): GAGVSQSPSNKVTEKGKDVELRCDPISGHTALYWYRQSLGQGLEFLIYFQGNSAPDKSGLPSDRFSAERTGGSVSTLTIQRTQQEDSAVYLCASSLTGELFFGEGSRLTVL.

As DNA, the CDR3 is TGCGCCAGCAGCTTGGCGACAGGGGGCTCGGGCGAGCAGTACTTC. Protein sequence: CASSLATGGSGEQYF. The J gene is TRBJ2-7, the V gene TRBV5-1; 10 bases are shared with TRBD1. V shed 0 bases, J shed 6 bases, and the junction held 6 bases outside the gene matches. This CDR3 contains 15 residues. CDR1 SGHRS and CDR2 YFSETQ come from the germline V gene.

CDR3 sequence reads: CASSLSHEQFF. The CDR3 nucleotides are TGTGCCAGCAGCTTGTCCCATGAGCAGTTCTTC. This rearrangement joins TRBV11-2 to TRBJ2-1; no definite D call. Trimming left V 3 bases short and J 8 bases short, with 5 bases between. The CDR3 runs 11 residues. CDR1 SGHAT and CDR2 FQNNGV come from the germline V gene.

The rearrangement links TRBV7-2 to TRBJ2-3; 10 nucleotides match TRBD2. Germline CDR1 SGHTA, CDR2 FQGNSA. The CDR3 has 15 residues. After removal of 5 bases from V and 2 bases from J, the junction contained 4 bases not matched to a gene. The chain's CDR3 is CASSPAGGFTDTQYF. CDR3 sequence (DNA): TGTGCCAGCAGCCCAGCGGGGGGGTTCACAGATACGCAGTATTTT.

The rearrangement links TRBV11-2 to TRBJ2-2, with D possibly being TRBD1 (6 bases). The CDR3 is made up of 14 amino acids. Germline CDR1 SGHAT, CDR2 FQNNGV. V lost 2 bases and J lost 7, with 11 bases in between. CDR3 coding DNA: TGTGCCAGCAGCTTAAACAGGGCGGGCGGGGAGCTGTTTTTT. Protein: CASSLNRAGGELFF.

This chain connects TRBV25-1 to TRBJ2-5, with 8 bases aligning to TRBD1. The CDR3 loop spans 17 amino acids. J gave up 3 bases and V 3 bases, and 12 bases lay outside the gene matches. Germline CDR1 and CDR2: MGHDK and SYGVNS. CDR3 DNA: TGTGCCAGCAGTGACCTGGACAGGGAACGACATAAAGAGACCCAGTACTTC. Its translation: CASSDLDRERHKETQYF.

The rearrangement links TRBV6-2 or TRBV6-3 to TRBJ2-7; D is unclear. The CDR3 contains 12 residues. Germline CDR1 reads MNHEY; CDR2 reads SVGEGT. Trimming pared 0 bases from V and 2 bases from J, leaving 2 bases between. CDR3 protein: CASSYSPYEQYF. CDR3 bases: TGTGCCAGCAGTTACTCACCCTACGAGCAGTACTTC.

This chain uses TRBV30 with TRBJ2-3, with TRBD2 as a possible D gene (6 bases). The CDR3 contains 8 residues. Germline CDR1 reads GTSNPN; CDR2 reads SVGIG (reference sequence). Trimming stripped 5 bases from V and 14 bases from J, with 8 bases between. The CDR3 DNA reads as TGTGCCTGGGGGGACTCGTATTTT. Translating it yields CAWGDSYF.

This chain joins TRBV7-8 and TRBJ1-5; unclear D gene. V dropped 2 bases and J dropped 4 bases, with 9 bases sitting between them. The germline gives CDR1 SGHVS, CDR2 FQNEAQ. This CDR3 has 14 residues. CDR3 residues: CASSLLATNQPQHF. In DNA form, the CDR3 reads TGTGCCAGCAGCTTACTTGCTACTAATCAGCCCCAGCATTTT.

The chain links TRBV18 to TRBJ1-2, with D uncertain. Trimming took off 6 bases at V and 2 bases at J, with 10 bases between the two ends. This CDR3 is built from 13 residues. Germline CDR1 and CDR2: KGHSH and LQKENI. The CDR3 DNA follows: TGTGCCAGCTCGCCCACAGAGAACTATGGCTACACCTTC. Amino acid sequence: CASSPTENYGYTF.

A few counts support this clone. The rearrangement links TRBV18 to TRBJ2-1, with 10 nucleotides matching TRBD1. The germline gives CDR1 KGHSH, CDR2 LQKENI. The length of the CDR3 is 14 residues. V was pared by 4 bases and J by 6 bases, with 3 bases of the junction left unmatched. The DNA for the CDR3 is TGTGCCAGCTCACTGGGACAGGGGAGCAATGAGCAGTTCTTC. As protein: CASSLGQGSNEQFF.

The CDR3 spells CAISDLTGIGTEAFF. CDR3 nucleotides: TGTGCCATCAGTGACCTCACAGGGATTGGAACTGAAGCTTTCTTT. The chain combines TRBV10-3 with TRBJ1-1, with D possibly matching TRBD1 (6 bases). The CDR3 has 15 residues. V shed 3 bases and J shed 5 bases, with 16 bases lying between them. Germline V gives CDR1 ENHRY, CDR2 SYGVKD.

This chain joins TRBV28 and TRBJ2-1; D is ambiguous. Trimming left V 2 bases short and J 0 bases short, with 8 bases between. Per the germline V gene, CDR1 is MDHEN and CDR2 is SYDVKM. The CDR3 loop spans 15 amino acids. This chain's CDR3 is CASSLGLSSYNEQFF. The CDR3 DNA reads as TGTGCCAGCAGTTTAGGCTTGAGCTCCTACAATGAGCAGTTCTTC.

The rearrangement joins TRBV18 to TRBJ1-5; TRBD1 agrees at 9 bases. Losses at the gene ends were 3 bases for V and 3 bases for J; bases not matched to a gene: 3. The CDR3 sequence is 15 residues long. Germline CDR1 KGHSH, CDR2 LQKENI. The CDR3 DNA reads as TGTGCCAGCTCACCGGGACAGGGTTACAATCAGCCCCAGCATTTT. As protein: CASSPGQGYNQPQHF.

The chain has TRBV19 and TRBJ2-1, with 7 positions matching TRBD2. The ends lost 3 bases at V and 7 bases at J; junction bases unmatched: 6. Germline-derived CDR1 and CDR2 are LNHDA and SQIVND (reference sequence). The CDR3 totals 14 residues. CDR3 nucleotides: TGTGCCAGTAGTATCACCGCTAGCGGAAATGAGCAGTTCTTC. Protein product: CASSITASGNEQFF.

The chain is built from TRBV6-2 or TRBV6-3 and TRBJ1-2; D gene uncertain. V lost 6 bases to trimming and J lost 8 bases, with 25 bases between them. In germline, CDR1 is MNHEY, CDR2 SVGEGT. This CDR3 is built from 16 residues. In DNA, the CDR3 is TGTGCCAGCAGCTCCCCGGACGGGCGCTCCTCTATGGGCTACACCTTC. Translated, it gives CASSSPDGRSSMGYTF.

The CDR3 protein is CASSFPGTSGSTTTYEQYF. The DNA for the CDR3 is TGTGCCAGCAGTTTTCCCGGGACTAGCGGGAGTACTACTACCTACGAGCAGTACTTC. The chain combines TRBV2 with TRBJ2-7; 14 bases line up with TRBD2. The V gene's germline CDR1 is SNHLY and CDR2 FYNNEI. V lost 5 bases to trimming and J lost 2 bases; unmatched junction nucleotides: 14. The CDR3 spans 19 residues. The full variable domain, completed using reference TRBV2 and TRBJ2-7, is EPEVTQTPSHQVTQMGQEVILRCVPISNHLYFYWYRQILGQKVEFLVSFYNNEISEKSEIFDDQFSVERPDGSNFTLKIRSTKLEDSAMYFCASSFPGTSGSTTTYEQYFGPGTRLTVT.

The chain employs TRBV10-2 and TRBJ1-2; no definite D call. Trimming pared 5 bases from V and 6 bases from J, leaving 16 bases between. The CDR3 spans 14 residues. The germline CDR1 and CDR2 sequences are WSHSY and SAAADI. The CDR3 protein is CASSPTPLNDGYTF. The CDR3 nucleotides are TGCGCCAGCAGTCCGACACCCCTTAATGATGGCTACACCTTC.

The rearrangement joins TRBV11-2 to TRBJ1-1; 9 bases are shared with TRBD1. The CDR3 loop spans 14 amino acids. Looked up from germline, CDR1 is SGHAT and CDR2 is FQNNGV. Trimming removed 7 bases from V and 3 bases from J; junction bases left unmatched: 6. CDR3 DNA sequence: TGTGCCAGCACCAGGACAGGGGAGCACACTGAAGCTTTCTTT. Translated, it gives CASTRTGEHTEAFF.

This chain joins TRBV28 and TRBJ2-2; TRBD1 matches at 9 bases. Germline V gene data show CDR1 as MDHEN and CDR2 as SYDVKM. The CDR3 consists of 18 residues. The V and J ends lost 4 bases and 7 bases, in that order; junction bases with no gene match: 16. The CDR3 reads CASSYPGGGGQGFGELFF. The DNA of the CDR3 is TGTGCCAGCAGTTACCCTGGAGGTGGGGGACAGGGTTTCGGGGAGCTGTTTTTT.

The chain links TRBV5-4 to TRBJ2-5, with D possibly matching TRBD1 (6 bases). The CDR3 has 16 amino acids. Trimming removed 0 bases from V and 9 bases from J, with 21 bases in between. The germline CDR1 and CDR2 sequences are SGHNT and YYREEE (reference sequence). CDR3 bases: TGTGCCAGCAGCTTGGAGGCGGACAGACCCCTCGGGTCCCAGTACTTC. Translating it yields CASSLEADRPLGSQYF.

The chain is built from TRBV6-5 and TRBJ2-5; D is possibly TRBD2 (5 bases). The CDR3 covers 11 residues. Germline CDR1 is MNHEY and CDR2 is SVGAGI. Trimming took 6 bases from V and 5 from J, leaving 7 bases between them. CDR3 residues: CASRDWETQYF. The CDR3 DNA reads as TGTGCCAGCAGGGACTGGGAGACCCAGTACTTC.